This T cell receptor (beta chain) is from a study of regulatory T cells in long-lasting Graves disease. The study's findings and limits: Persistent disease was characterized by preferential usage of TRBV28, TRBJ1-2 and TRBJ2-5.

Through Arm-PCR of CDR3 regions and iRepertoire HTBI primers, TCR beta libraries were built. TCRdb processed the multiplex PCR reads anew with MiXCR; each CDR3 protein has one entry. This table holds 300,000 to 400,000 distinct CDR3 sequences, about 18% found once. This clonotype was seen once. Its target is unknown. A clone one base away is much larger, so this may be a read error. Time point: newly diagnosed GD, antithyroid drugs for less than 3 months. Construction of the TCR library relied on RNA isolated from PBMCs. American Thyroid Association guidelines defined how Graves' disease was diagnosed. Each of the patients was recruited from an endocrinology department situated in Xi'an, China. Germline CDR1 SGHVS, CDR2 FQNEAQ. The CDR3 runs to 16 residues. Trimming removed 8 bases from V and 0 bases from J, with 17 bases in between.

The sample was peripheral blood mononuclear cells (PBMCs), taken at new diagnosis, from a patient treated with antithyroid drugs. The V call is TRBV7-8, the J call TRBJ2-4, with D maybe TRBD1 (6 bases). The sequence derives from a female donor with Graves disease. CDR3 nucleotide sequence: TGTGCCAGCGGCTCTTACAGGGAACTAGCCAAAAACATTCAGTACTTC. Translating it yields CASGSYRELAKNIQYF. The variable domain in full, completed from reference TRBV7-8 and TRBJ2-4, reads GAGVSQSPRYKVAKRGQDVALRCDPISGHVSLFWYQQALGQGPEFLTYFQNEAQLDKSGLPSDRFFAERPEGSVSTLKIQRTQQEDSAVYLCASGSYRELAKNIQYFGAGTRLSVL.